This note documents a single T cell receptor beta chain sequence. This record belongs to a study of CD8+CD57+ T cells in acquired aplastic anemia. Study-level background: DNA recovered from sorted CD4+ and CD8+ cells had a mean of approximately 3 ug.

The CDR3 consists of 11 residues. The V and J ends lost 7 bases and 1 base respectively, with 7 bases between them. Germline-derived CDR1 and CDR2 are SQVTM and ANQGSEA. Selection for sequencing was limited to patients who had shown CD8+CD57+ cell expansion by flow cytometry. The template used for profiling TCR beta VDJ and CDR3 was genomic DNA. TCRdb re-called the reads through MiXCR, storing one row per CDR3 protein. This repertoire shows some 160,000 distinct CDR3 sequences, over 40% found once; its top ten account for 3.2%. V and J are TRBV29-1 and TRBJ1-1; no firm D call. The clonotype was recovered from a human donor with aplastic anemia. The sample comprised sorted CD4+, CD8+, or CD8+CD57+ T cells (not recorded which) from PBMCs. The DNA of the CDR3 is TGCAGCGGGGCTAAGAACACTGAAGCTTTCTTT. Residues: CSGAKNTEAFF.